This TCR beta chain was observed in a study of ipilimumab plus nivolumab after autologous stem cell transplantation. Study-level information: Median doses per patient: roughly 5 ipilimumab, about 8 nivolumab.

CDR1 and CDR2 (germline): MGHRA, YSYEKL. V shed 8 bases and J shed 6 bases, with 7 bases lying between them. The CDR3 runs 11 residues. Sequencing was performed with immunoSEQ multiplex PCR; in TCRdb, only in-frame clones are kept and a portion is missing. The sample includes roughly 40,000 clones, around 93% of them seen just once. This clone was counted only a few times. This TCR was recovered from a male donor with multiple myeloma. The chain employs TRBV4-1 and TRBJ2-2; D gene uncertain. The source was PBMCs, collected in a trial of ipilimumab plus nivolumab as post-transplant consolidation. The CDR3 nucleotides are TGCGCCAGCCGCCGGGCCGGGGAGCTGTTTTTT. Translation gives CASRRAGELFF.